The present TCR beta chain was sequenced within a study of Ad26.COV2.S vaccination and SARS-CoV-2 variants. Germline V lookup: CDR1 MNHEY, CDR2 SVGEGT. The CDR3 extends over 17 amino acids. Described treatment: approximately 18 received Ad26.COV2.S at low or high dose, single or two shots; about 5 received placebo; per-sample allocation not given. Day 63 after the first vaccine or placebo injection was the time point for sampling. The repertoire was sequenced with immunoSEQ multiplex PCR; TCRdb's copy has only in-frame clones and lacks some. The data hold about 390,000 clones, with about 88% observed a single time. With regard to this clone: The junction departs from the called germline gene at one end, perhaps through a read error.

The chain links TRBV6-2 or TRBV6-3 to TRBJ1-1, with 8 bases matching TRBD1. This sequence was found in a person between 18 and 65 years old who received the Ad26.COV2.S COVID-19 vaccine or a placebo. This material consisted of peripheral blood, taken in a trial of Ad26.COV2.S vaccine versus placebo. The CDR3 nucleotides read TGTGCCAGCAGTAACTCCCGTGTGACAGGGGCGAGCACTGAAGCTTTCTTT. Residues: CASSNSRVTGASTEAFF.